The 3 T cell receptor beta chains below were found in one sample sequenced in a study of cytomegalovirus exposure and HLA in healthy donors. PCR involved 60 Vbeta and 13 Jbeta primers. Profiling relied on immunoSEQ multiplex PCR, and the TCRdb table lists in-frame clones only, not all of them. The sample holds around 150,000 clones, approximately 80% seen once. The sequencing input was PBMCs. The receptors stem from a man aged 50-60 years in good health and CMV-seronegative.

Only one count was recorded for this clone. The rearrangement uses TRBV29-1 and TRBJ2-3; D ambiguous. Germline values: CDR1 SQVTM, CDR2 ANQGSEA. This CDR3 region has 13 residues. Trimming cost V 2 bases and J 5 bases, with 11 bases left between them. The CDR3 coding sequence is TGCAGCGTTGAAACTACCCGGCAAGATACGCAGTATTTT. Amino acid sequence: CSVETTRQDTQYF.

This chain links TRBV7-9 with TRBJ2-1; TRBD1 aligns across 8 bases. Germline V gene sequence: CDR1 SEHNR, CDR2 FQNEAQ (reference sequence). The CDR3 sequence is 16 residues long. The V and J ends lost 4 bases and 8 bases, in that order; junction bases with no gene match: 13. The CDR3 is CASSSPRTGKGYEQFF. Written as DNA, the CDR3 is TGTGCCAGCAGCTCACCCCGGACAGGGAAGGGGTATGAGCAGTTCTTC.

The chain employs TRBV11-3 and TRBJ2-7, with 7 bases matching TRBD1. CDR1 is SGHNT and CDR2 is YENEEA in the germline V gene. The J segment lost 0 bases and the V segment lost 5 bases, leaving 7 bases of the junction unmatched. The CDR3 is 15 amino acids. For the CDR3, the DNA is TGTGCCAGCAGCGAGAGGGGGCAGAGCTCCTACGAGCAGTACTTC. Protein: CASSERGQSSYEQYF.